What follows are 13 T cell receptor beta chains derived from one specimen sequenced in a study of shared clonotypes between healthy human individuals (dated by TCRdb to about 2020). Library method: the immunoSEQ multiplex PCR assay. The immuneACCESS repertoire file appears here via TCRdb, limited to in-frame rearrangements. These files lack a portion of the clones; in checked studies, under half of the deficit traces to unresolved V genes, and the cause of the others is not known. The sample records about 2.4 million clones, roughly 93% of which are singletons. About 0.38% of the sample is held by the ten biggest clonotypes. The sequencing input was naive CD4+ T cells from PBMCs. This sample's cell subset or site label indicates: CD45RA+ positively selected. All receptors come from a man between 18 and 29 years old in good health. Some clones in this sample may be carry-over from other donors' samples.

Remarks on this clone: This CDR3 is also generated by other DNA sequences in the sample. This chain uses TRBV5-1 with TRBJ2-2; D unclear. Germline values: CDR1 SGHRS, CDR2 YFSETQ. Trimming cost V 1 base and J 6 bases, with 4 bases left between them. The CDR3 spans 12 residues. CDR3 bases: TGCGCCAGCAGCTTGTCTCCCGGGGAGCTGTTTTTT. Its protein product is CASSLSPGELFF.

The chain joins TRBV28 to TRBJ1-1, with 7 bases matching TRBD1. Germline loops: CDR1 MDHEN, CDR2 SYDVKM. Trimming took 5 bases from V and 7 from J; bases not matched to a gene: 10. The CDR3 has 14 residues. The CDR3, as DNA: TGTGCCAGCAGTCCCCCCCGGGACAGTTTTGAAGCTTTCTTT. Translation: CASSPPRDSFEAFF.

Concerning this clone: A junction boundary mismatches the germline segment, possibly from a read error. The V gene is TRBV9, the J gene TRBJ2-2; 14 bases are a match to TRBD2. Per the germline V gene, CDR1 is SGDLS and CDR2 is YYNGEE. The CDR3 spans 18 residues. The chain's CDR3 is CASSDDARLAGGRGGLFF. The CDR3, as DNA: TGTGCCAGCAGCGACGACGCCCGACTAGCGGGAGGGCGGGGGGGGCTGTTTTTT.

The gene calls are TRBV18 and TRBJ1-3, with a weak D call TRBD1 (6 bases). V was shortened by 4 bases and J by 2 bases, with 12 bases between the two germline ends. The CDR3 runs 15 residues. Germline CDR1 reads KGHSH; CDR2 reads LQKENI. The CDR3 here is CASSLTDSPGNTIYF. In nucleotides, the CDR3 is TGTGCCAGCTCACTTACGGACAGCCCTGGAAACACCATATATTTT. The entire variable domain, with the rest obtained from reference TRBV18 and TRBJ1-3, is as follows: NAGVMQNPRHLVRRRGQEARLRCSPMKGHSHVYWYRQLPEEGLKFMVYLQKENIIDESGMPKERFSAEFPKEGPSILRIQQVVRGDSAAYFCASSLTDSPGNTIYFGEGSWLTVV.

The V call is TRBV7-7, the J call TRBJ1-1; a possible D gene is TRBD1 (5 bases). Germline V gene sequence: CDR1 SSHAT, CDR2 FNYEAQ (reference sequence). Trimming cost V 1 base and J 1 base, with 13 bases left between them. The CDR3 is 16 residues long. The CDR3 protein is CASSLDGTEKNTEAFF. DNA for the CDR3: TGTGCCAGCAGCTTAGATGGGACGGAAAAGAACACTGAAGCTTTCTTT.

The chain is built from TRBV30 and TRBJ1-5; maybe TRBD1 (5 bases). The CDR3 is made up of 15 amino acids. The V and J ends lost 4 bases and 0 bases respectively, with 13 bases between them. Germline values: CDR1 GTSNPN, CDR2 SVGIG (reference sequence). The CDR3 DNA sequence: TGTGCCTGGAAGGGGTGGGAGGATAGCAATCAGCCCCAGCATTTT. Amino acid sequence: CAWKGWEDSNQPQHF.

V gene TRBV7-3 combines with J gene TRBJ2-6; D not resolved. CDR3 length equals 13 residues. V was cut by 4 bases and J by 4 bases, with 5 bases left in between. Germline assignment: CDR1 SGHTA and CDR2 FQGTGA. The CDR3, as DNA: TGTGCCAGCAGCTCCCTCGGGGCCAACGTCCTGACTTTC. Residues: CASSSLGANVLTF.

This chain uses TRBV7-6 with TRBJ2-1; perhaps D is TRBD1 or TRBD2 (5 bases each). Germline CDR1 and CDR2: SGHVS and FNYEAQ. V gave up 5 bases and J gave up 10 bases, with 12 bases separating them. The CDR3 has 12 residues. CDR3 nucleotides: TGTGCCAGCAGCGAAGCCGGGACGGAGCAGTTCTTC. Its translation is CASSEAGTEQFF.

This sequence joins TRBV28 and TRBJ2-5; possible D gene TRBD1, 6 bases. The CDR3 has 14 amino acids. Trimming removed 4 bases from V and 3 bases from J, with 12 bases in between. Germline loops: CDR1 MDHEN, CDR2 SYDVKM. The CDR3 DNA is TGTGCCAGCAGTTCCCCAGGGGATAAAGAGACCCAGTACTTC. It encodes CASSSPGDKETQYF. The full variable domain, in which reference TRBV28 and TRBJ2-5 provide the parts outside the CDR3, is DVKVTQSSRYLVKRTGEKVFLECVQDMDHENMFWYRQDPGLGLRLIYFSYDVKMKEKGDIPEGYSVSREKKERFSLILESASTNQTSMYLCASSSPGDKETQYFGPGTRLLVL.

The CDR3 region has the DNA TGCAGCGTTTCCGCCGGAGGGGGAGGGATCGCCAAAAACATTCAGTACTTC. Its protein is CSVSAGGGGIAKNIQYF. The chain combines TRBV29-1 with TRBJ2-4; D is possibly TRBD2 (7 bases). The CDR3 runs to 17 residues. Looked up from germline, CDR1 is SQVTM and CDR2 is ANQGSEA. V was shortened by 5 bases and J by 1 base, with 21 bases between the two germline ends.

The genes are TRBV5-6 and TRBJ2-2; possible D gene TRBD2, 5 bases. Germline lookup yields CDR1 SGHDT and CDR2 YYEEEE. The CDR3 has 17 residues. V lost 2 bases and J 3 bases, leaving 17 bases between the germline ends. CDR3 bases: TGTGCCAGCAGCTTCTACGAGGGAGCCTCGTACACCGGGGAGCTGTTTTTT. Residues: CASSFYEGASYTGELFF.

The chain carries TRBV10-1 and TRBJ2-7; D perhaps matches TRBD2 (6 bases). This CDR3 has 13 amino acids. Germline V gene data show CDR1 as WNHNN and CDR2 as SYGVQD (reference sequence). V lost 4 bases and J lost 2, with 9 bases in between. The DNA for the CDR3 is TGCGCCAGCAGTGCGGGAGCCCCCTACGAGCAGTACTTC. It specifies CASSAGAPYEQYF.

The chain has TRBV5-8 and TRBJ2-5; TRBD2 aligns across 9 bases. This CDR3 has 14 amino acids. Germline V lookup: CDR1 SGHTS, CDR2 YDEGEE. With V trimmed by 3 bases and J by 2 bases, 2 bases remained unmatched. For the CDR3, the DNA is TGTGCCAGCAGCTGGACTAGCGTTCAAGAGACCCAGTACTTC. It translates to CASSWTSVQETQYF.